This T cell receptor beta chain was sequenced for a study of cytomegalovirus exposure and HLA in healthy donors. At the level of the study: Most genotyped donors, approximately 77% of about 360, had Caucasian-associated genetic ancestry. General study results and limits: Most of the CMV-associated TCR beta chains (in a later analysis) appeared to be HLA-restricted.

On this clone: Antigen unknown.

PCR involved 60 Vbeta and 13 Jbeta primers. Clones were sequenced by immunoSEQ multiplex PCR, and TCRdb holds only the in-frame ones, with some missing. The sample has some 90,000 clones, about 71% seen once. V was trimmed by 2 bases and J by 5 bases, leaving 16 bases between them. This CDR3 has 15 amino acids. Germline V gene data show CDR1 as SGHNT and CDR2 as YYREEE (reference sequence). The chain combines TRBV5-4 with TRBJ2-5; D is unclear. Sequencing used PBMCs. This TCR was recovered from a man aged 60 to 75 in good health and CMV-seronegative. CDR3 in DNA: TGTGCCAGCAGCTTCGACGGTTGGGCGACGGAGACCCAGTACTTC. It yields the protein CASSFDGWATETQYF.